The 29 T cell receptor beta chains below were found in one sample sequenced in a study of regulatory T cells in long-lasting Graves disease. Building the TCR beta libraries relied on iRepertoire HTBI primers, and CDR3 regions underwent Arm-PCR. In TCRdb, the multiplex PCR reads were re-called with MiXCR into one record per CDR3 protein. The sample records around 330,000 distinct CDR3 sequences, over 15% being singletons. Time point defined: newly diagnosed GD, antithyroid drugs for less than 3 months. With RNA extracted from PBMCs as input, the TCR library was made. Sequences were derived from peripheral blood mononuclear cells (PBMCs), sampled at new diagnosis, from a patient treated with antithyroid drugs. The receptors originated from a female donor with Graves disease.

This clonotype was observed a few times. The V gene is TRBV5-1, the J gene TRBJ2-1, with 8 positions matching TRBD2. The CDR3 sequence is 18 residues long. Germline assignment: CDR1 SGHRS and CDR2 YFSETQ. With V trimmed by 0 bases and J by 2 bases, 10 bases remained unmatched. CDR3 loop: CASSLALAGGNPYNEQFF. The CDR3 nucleotides read TGCGCCAGCAGCTTGGCCTTGGCGGGAGGCAATCCCTACAATGAGCAGTTCTTC.

There are many counts of this clonotype. This sequence joins TRBV9 and TRBJ2-7; no definite D call. The CDR3 extends over 13 amino acids. CDR1 is SGDLS and CDR2 is YYNGEE in the germline V gene. V was shortened by 0 bases and J by 1 base, with 5 bases between the two germline ends. CDR3 sequence reads: CASSVDVSYEQYF. DNA of the CDR3: TGTGCCAGCAGCGTAGACGTTTCCTACGAGCAGTACTTC.

This clonotype showed up just a few times. The gene calls are TRBV7-9 and TRBJ1-3, with D unclear. Trimming removed 8 bases from V and 0 bases from J, with 8 bases in between. Germline CDR1 reads SEHNR; CDR2 reads FQNEAQ (reference sequence). There are 13 residues in the CDR3. Written as DNA, the CDR3 is TGTGCCAGCTGCCCCACCTCTGGAAACACCATATATTTT. Translating it yields CASCPTSGNTIYF.

Only a few counts were recorded for this clonotype. The chain is built from TRBV20-1 and TRBJ1-5; no clear D gene. The V gene lost 4 bases and the J gene lost 5 bases, with 12 bases spanning the gap. The CDR3 contains 13 residues. The germline V gene encodes CDR1 DFQATT and CDR2 SNEGSKA (reference sequence). Written as DNA, the CDR3 is TGCAGTGCTATCTACAGCTATGATCAGCCCCAGCATTTT. It yields the protein CSAIYSYDQPQHF.

Concerning this clonotype: Germline is not matched at one junction end, which may reflect a read error. CDR3 coding DNA: TGTGCCAGCAGTTACCGGGCCTTCGGGGCAGATGCGCAGTATTTT. Its protein is CASSYRAFGADAQYF. The rearrangement links TRBV6-9 to TRBJ2-3; perhaps D is TRBD1 or TRBD2 (5 bases each). Germline assignment: CDR1 MNHGY and CDR2 SVAAGI. This CDR3 comprises 15 residues.

This clonotype was seen at least ten times. J is TRBJ1-5 and V is TRBV11-2; D is ambiguous. CDR3 size: 14 residues. Trimming cost V 5 bases and J 9 bases, with 17 bases left between them. Germline lookup yields CDR1 SGHAT and CDR2 FQNNGV. The CDR3: CASSPRELESPQHF. Here the CDR3 DNA reads TGTGCCAGCAGCCCTCGGGAGCTGGAGTCGCCCCAGCATTTT.

The rearrangement joins TRBV19 to TRBJ2-1; D perhaps matches TRBD1 (5 bases). The CDR3 spans 13 residues. Germline CDR1 is LNHDA and CDR2 is SQIVND (reference sequence). Trimming shortened V by 5 bases and J by 10 bases, and 15 bases separated the two germline ends. The CDR3 sequence: CASSDRQGWEQFF. Here the CDR3 DNA reads TGTGCCAGTAGTGATCGCCAGGGTTGGGAGCAGTTCTTC.

The table lists this clonotype with many counts. This chain links TRBV2 with TRBJ2-7; D not resolved. Germline CDR1 and CDR2: SNHLY and FYNNEI. V was pared by 6 bases and J by 2 bases, with 8 bases between. This CDR3 contains 12 residues. CDR3 residues: CASSEQTYEQYF. CDR3 nucleotide sequence: TGTGCCAGCAGCGAACAAACCTACGAGCAGTACTTC.

V gene TRBV30 combines with J gene TRBJ2-1; D remains ambiguous. CDR3 length: 14 residues. CDR1 is GTSNPN, CDR2 SVGIG, per germline (reference sequence). Trimming cost V 4 bases and J 8 bases, with 18 bases left between them. CDR3 DNA sequence: TGTGCCTGGACCGTAGGTCTAGGGTGGGATGAGCAGTTCTTC. It translates to CAWTVGLGWDEQFF.

This clonotype was counted ten times or more. The chain employs TRBV9 and TRBJ2-2; 7 bases map to TRBD2. Germline V gene data show CDR1 as SGDLS and CDR2 as YYNGEE. V lost 5 bases and J lost 5; bases outside the gene matches: 12. The CDR3 has 16 amino acids. In nucleotides, the CDR3 is TGTGCCAGCAGTAGAAAAGCGGGACTACTAACCGGGGAGCTGTTTTTT. It translates to CASSRKAGLLTGELFF.

This clonotype came up many times. This chain joins TRBV12-5 and TRBJ2-3; 12 positions agree with TRBD2. Germline lookup yields CDR1 LGHNT and CDR2 FRNRAP. The V gene end was trimmed by 6 bases and the J gene end by 1 base; junction bases not matched to a gene: 8. The CDR3 has 17 residues. CDR3 region: CASGLTSGRSGTDTQYF. For the CDR3, the DNA is TGTGCTAGTGGCCTAACTAGCGGGAGGTCTGGCACAGATACGCAGTATTTT.

The chain has TRBV20-1 and TRBJ2-3, with TRBD2 matching 9 bases. The trim removed 5 bases at V and 0 bases at J, leaving 6 bases unmatched. Germline loops: CDR1 DFQATT, CDR2 SNEGSKA (reference sequence). CDR3 length equals 15 residues. DNA of the CDR3: TGCAGTGCTGGACGACTAGCGGCTAGCACAGATACGCAGTATTTT. Translating gives CSAGRLAASTDTQYF.

This clonotype was counted ten times or more. The V call is TRBV27, the J call TRBJ2-7; 9 bases map to TRBD1. The CDR3 sequence is 13 residues long. Germline CDR1 MNHEY, CDR2 SMNVEV (reference sequence). Germline trimming cut 5 bases from V and 3 bases from J; bases unmatched to any gene: 2. CDR3 DNA: TGTGCCAGCAGTAAGGACAGGGGCTACGAGCAGTACTTC. This encodes CASSKDRGYEQYF.

This clonotype occurred many times. The J gene is TRBJ2-2, the V gene TRBV10-1; TRBD1 agrees at 7 bases. This CDR3 contains 17 residues. The trim removed 4 bases at V and 0 bases at J, leaving 8 bases unmatched. Germline CDR1 WNHNN, CDR2 SYGVQD (reference sequence). CDR3 sequence reads: CASSGQQGRANTGELFF. The DNA of the CDR3 is TGCGCCAGCAGTGGGCAACAGGGGCGTGCGAACACCGGGGAGCTGTTTTTT.

The chain recombines TRBV6-5 with TRBJ2-6; D is ambiguous. The germline CDR1 and CDR2 sequences are MNHEY and SVGAGI. The CDR3 contains 17 residues. Trimming removed 0 bases from V and 0 bases from J, with 9 bases in between. CDR3 residues: CASSYSKGFSGANVLTF. In DNA, the CDR3 is TGTGCCAGCAGTTACTCAAAAGGTTTCTCTGGGGCCAACGTCCTGACTTTC.

This clonotype was picked up many times. This rearrangement joins TRBV11-3 to TRBJ2-7, with D uncertain. In germline, CDR1 is SGHNT, CDR2 YENEEA. The CDR3 extends over 12 amino acids. V was pared by 0 bases and J by 6 bases, with 6 bases between. CDR3: CASSLDFSEQYF. The CDR3 coding sequence is TGTGCCAGCAGCTTAGATTTTAGCGAGCAGTACTTC.

V gene TRBV18 combines with J gene TRBJ2-2; D uncertain. Germline values: CDR1 KGHSH, CDR2 LQKENI. The V end was cut by 10 bases, the J end by 5 bases, with 8 bases between. The CDR3 runs 11 residues. The CDR3 spells CATAVTGELFF. CDR3 nucleotides: TGTGCCACCGCCGTAACCGGGGAGCTGTTTTTT.

With regard to this clonotype: This clone may be a read error of a much larger clone one base away. The chain employs TRBV20-1 and TRBJ2-3; the match to TRBD1 covers 8 bases. CDR1 and CDR2 (germline): DFQATT, SNEGSKA (reference sequence). V lost 5 bases and J lost 4; bases outside the gene matches: 5. CDR3 length: 13 amino acids. The CDR3 here is CSARDRFADTQYF. Here the CDR3 DNA reads TGCAGTGCTCGGGACAGGTTCGCAGATACGCAGTATTTT.

This clonotype has only a few counts. This chain uses TRBV3-1 with TRBJ1-2; 7 bases map to TRBD1. From germline, CDR1 is LGHDT and CDR2 YNNKEL (reference sequence). The CDR3 runs 15 residues. J gave up 4 bases and V 7 bases, and 12 bases lay outside the gene matches. CDR3 DNA: TGTGCCAGCACCCCGTCAGGGGGGAAGGGCTATGGCTACACCTTC. Protein sequence: CASTPSGGKGYGYTF. Variable domain in full (rest from reference TRBV3-1 and TRBJ1-2): DTAVSQTPKYLVTQMGNDKSIKCEQNLGHDTMYWYKQDSKKFLKIMFSYNNKELIINETVPNRFSPKSPDKAHLNLHINSLELGDSAVYFCASTPSGGKGYGYTFGSGTRLTVV.

In its sample, this clonotype ranks as medium-sized (0.01 to 0.1%). The rearrangement uses TRBV9 and TRBJ2-7; no definite D call. In germline, CDR1 is SGDLS, CDR2 YYNGEE. The CDR3 is 17 residues long. V was cut by 5 bases and J by 2 bases, with 23 bases left in between. The CDR3 spells CASRSPGPSSIAYEQYF. The CDR3 DNA reads TGTGCCAGCAGATCTCCCGGGCCTTCATCGATAGCCTACGAGCAGTACTTC.

In its sample, this clonotype was seen many times. The chain has TRBV6-9 and TRBJ2-5; 7 positions match TRBD2. CDR1 is MNHGY and CDR2 is SVAAGI in the germline V gene. This CDR3 is 18 amino acids long. Trimming removed 3 bases from V and 1 base from J; junction bases left unmatched: 14. The CDR3 DNA sequence: TGTGCCAGCAGTTACTCACTGCGGGAGACTTTGGTCCAAGAGACCCAGTACTTC. As protein: CASSYSLRETLVQETQYF.

A word on this clonotype: Here the CDR3 omits its conserved ending phenylalanine or tryptophan, so a read error is the likely source. The chain combines TRBV12-3 or TRBV12-4 with TRBJ2-5; the D gene is possibly TRBD2 (5 bases). The CDR3 is 16 amino acids. V lost 1 base to trimming and J lost 4 bases, with 16 bases between them. CDR3 amino acids: CASSLVSTLGRETQYL. DNA of the CDR3: TGTGCCAGCAGTTTAGTTTCTACACTAGGGCGAGAGACCCAGTACCTC.

In regard to this clonotype: This clone may be a read error of a much larger clone one base away. This chain uses TRBV6-9 with TRBJ1-5; no firm D call. CDR1 is MNHGY and CDR2 is SVAAGI in the germline V gene. V lost 3 bases and J lost 3, with 6 bases in between. The CDR3 runs to 13 residues. CDR3 in DNA: TGTGCCAGCAGTTACGGGGACAATCAGCCCCAGCATTTT. Translating it yields CASSYGDNQPQHF.

This clonotype appeared many times. The genes are TRBV6-5 and TRBJ1-5; no definite D call. Trimming took 0 bases from V and 7 from J, leaving 7 bases between them. Germline CDR1 MNHEY, CDR2 SVGAGI. The CDR3 is made up of 13 amino acids. As DNA, the CDR3 is TGTGCCAGCAGTTACTCTAGAGGACAGCCCCAGCATTTT. Translated, it gives CASSYSRGQPQHF.

This clonotype was observed many times. The genes are TRBV5-1 and TRBJ2-1; D is perhaps TRBD2 (6 bases). This CDR3 contains 17 residues. Germline loops: CDR1 SGHRS, CDR2 YFSETQ. V was pared by 5 bases and J by 0 bases, with 18 bases between. The CDR3 region has the DNA TGCGCCAGCAGGCAGCCCGGGGACTTTCGCTCCTACAATGAGCAGTTCTTC. It is translated as CASRQPGDFRSYNEQFF. Looking up the rest from reference TRBV5-1 and TRBJ2-1 gives the full variable domain: KAGVTQTPRYLIKTRGQQVTLSCSPISGHRSVSWYQQTPGQGLQFLFEYFSETQRNKGNFPGRFSGRQFSNSRSEMNVSTLELGDSALYLCASRQPGDFRSYNEQFFGPGTRLTVL.

In this sample, this clonotype turned up many times. The chain joins TRBV14 to TRBJ2-4, with TRBD1 identical over 9 bases. V shed 4 bases and J 8 bases; nucleotides not matched to a gene: 3. This CDR3 spans 13 amino acids. The germline V gene has CDR1 SGHDN and CDR2 FVKESK. This CDR3 is CASSRDRVDIQYF. DNA of the CDR3: TGTGCCAGCAGCCGGGACAGGGTAGACATTCAGTACTTC. The full variable domain, with the rest looked up from reference TRBV14 and TRBJ2-4, is EAGVTQFPSHSVIEKGQTVTLRCDPISGHDNLYWYRRVMGKEIKFLLHFVKESKQDESGMPNNRFLAERTGGTYSTLKVQPAELEDSGVYFCASSRDRVDIQYFGAGTRLSVL.

About this clonotype itself: This likely reflects a read error, since a far larger clone is one base away. The V gene is TRBV11-3, the J gene TRBJ2-7; D gene uncertain. This CDR3 region has 14 residues. Germline V lookup: CDR1 SGHNT, CDR2 YENEEA. The CDR3 reads CASSPRIVVSEQCF. The CDR3 coding sequence is TGTGCCAGCAGCCCACGGATCGTGGTGAGCGAGCAGTGCTTC.

The chain links TRBV7-9 to TRBJ2-2, with unresolved D. Trimming pared 5 bases from V and 6 bases from J, leaving 16 bases between. The CDR3 has 15 residues. Germline-derived CDR1 and CDR2 are SEHNR and FQNEAQ (reference sequence). The CDR3 DNA sequence: TGTGCCAGCAGCGATGCCGTTTCGGGTGCCGGGGAGCTGTTTTTT. It translates to CASSDAVSGAGELFF.

This clonotype has a count of ten or more. This sequence joins TRBV24-1 and TRBJ1-2; 9 bases align to TRBD1. CDR3 length equals 13 residues. V lost 7 bases and J lost 8; bases outside the gene matches: 7. Per the germline V gene, CDR1 is KGHDR and CDR2 is SFDVKD. The CDR3 region has the DNA TGTGCCACCAGAGAGACAGGGGGTGACGGCTACACCTTC. This encodes CATRETGGDGYTF.